This record covers a single T cell receptor beta chain. The antigen is unknown. This sample is drawn from a study of shared clonotypes between healthy human individuals. Study-wide background: There were three CD4 naive, three CD4 memory, two CD8 naive and one CD8 memory plates per donor. Study findings and constraints: Rarefaction revealed incomplete sorted-subset sequencing despite large depth.

V lost 4 bases and J 4 bases, leaving 14 bases between the germline ends. The V gene's germline CDR1 is SQVTM and CDR2 ANQGSEA. The length of the CDR3 is 14 residues. Sequencing was at deep level. Sequencing used immunoSEQ multiplex PCR; TCRdb keeps in-frame clones, though not all of them. The sample holds 2 million to 2.5 million clones, just over 90% seen once. The rearrangement joins TRBV29-1 to TRBJ1-3; tentative D call: TRBD1 (6 bases). Sequencing used naive CD4+ T cells from PBMCs. The subset is: CD45RA+ positively selected. This TCR was recovered from a young man in good health. Some clones in this sample may be carry-over from other donors' samples. The CDR3 here is CSVGEGVGGNTIYF. CDR3 bases: TGCAGCGTTGGTGAGGGGGTAGGAGGAAACACCATATATTTT. The full variable domain, rest sourced from reference TRBV29-1 and TRBJ1-3, is SAVISQKPSRDICQRGTSLTIQCQVDSQVTMMFWYRQQPGQSLTLIATANQGSEATYESGFVIDKFPISRPNLTFSTLTVSNMSPEDSSIYLCSVGEGVGGNTIYFGEGSWLTVV.